This T cell receptor beta chain was sequenced during a study of blood T cell repertoires in COVID-19. Study details: Material from acute and convalescent COVID-19 was sourced from the United States, Italy and Spain.

Original data processing: Reference gene primers were amplified, and this amplification served to estimate nucleated cell counts. Profiling relied on immunoSEQ multiplex PCR, and the TCRdb table lists in-frame clones only, not all of them. That table gives V, J and clone size, and the DNA gave D and trimming. Among 350,000 to 450,000 clones listed, around 86% were seen once. The CDR3 length is 13 residues. V shed 5 bases and J shed 4 bases, with 12 bases lying between them. Germline CDR1 and CDR2: SGHTA and FQGTGA. Sequenced material: peripheral blood. The origin of this receptor is a human donor in a cohort sampled during active COVID-19. The chain has TRBV7-3 and TRBJ2-7, with a weak D call TRBD2 (6 bases). CDR3 in DNA: TGTGCCAGCAGCCTAAGTGCGGGATACGAGCAGTACTTC. It specifies CASSLSAGYEQYF. Drawing the rest from reference TRBV7-3 and TRBJ2-7, the complete variable domain is GAGVSQTPSNKVTEKGKYVELRCDPISGHTALYWYRQSLGQGPEFLIYFQGTGAADDSGLPNDRFFAVRPEGSVSTLKIQRTERGDSAVYLCASSLSAGYEQYFGPGTRLTVT.